What follows is one T cell receptor (beta chain) and its context. The record originates from a study of T cell changes during pregnancy in multiple sclerosis. The V end was cut by 2 bases, the J end by 4 bases, with 14 bases between. The CDR3 sequence is 14 residues long. CDR1 is GTSNPN, CDR2 SVGIG, per germline (reference sequence). Only in-frame clones appear in the TCRdb table, and some are missing; sequencing was by immunoSEQ multiplex PCR. The sample has 73,000 or so clones; 85% to 90% are singletons. The rearrangement links TRBV30 to TRBJ1-2; D might be TRBD1 (6 bases). Sequences were derived from peripheral blood, sampled after pregnancy. The receptor comes from a female donor in good health, enrolled as a control in a pregnancy study. The CDR3 loop reads CAWSSQGSRYGYTF. DNA of the CDR3: TGTGCCTGGAGTTCGCAGGGGTCCCGCTATGGCTACACCTTC. Filled out from reference TRBV30 and TRBJ1-2, the complete variable domain reads SQTIHQWPATLVQPVGSPLSLECTVEGTSNPNLYWYRQAAGRGLQLLFYSVGIGQISSEVPQNLSASRPQDRQFILSSKKLLLSDSGFYLCAWSSQGSRYGYTFGSGTRLTVV.